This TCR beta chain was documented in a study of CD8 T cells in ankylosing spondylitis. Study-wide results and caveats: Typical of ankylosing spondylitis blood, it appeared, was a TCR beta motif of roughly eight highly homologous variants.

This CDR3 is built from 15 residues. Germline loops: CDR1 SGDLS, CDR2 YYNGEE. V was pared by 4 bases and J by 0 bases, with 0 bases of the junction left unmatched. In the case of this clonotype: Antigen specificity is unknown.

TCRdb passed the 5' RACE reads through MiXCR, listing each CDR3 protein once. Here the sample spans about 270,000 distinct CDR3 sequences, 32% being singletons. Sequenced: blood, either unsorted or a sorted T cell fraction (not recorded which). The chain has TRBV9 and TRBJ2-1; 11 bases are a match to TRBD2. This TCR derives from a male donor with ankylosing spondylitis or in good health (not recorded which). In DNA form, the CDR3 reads TGTGCCAGCAGCACTAGCGGGAGCTCCTACAATGAGCAGTTCTTC. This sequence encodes CASSTSGSSYNEQFF. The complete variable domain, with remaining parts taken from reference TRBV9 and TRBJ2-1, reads DSGVTQTPKHLITATGQRVTLRCSPRSGDLSVYWYQQSLDQGLQFLIQYYNGEERAKGNILERFSAQQFPDLHSELNLSSLELGDSALYFCASSTSGSSYNEQFFGPGTRLTVL.